The 3 T cell receptor beta chains given below trace back to one sample, sequenced in a study of cytomegalovirus exposure and HLA in healthy donors (TCRdb year 2017). Library construction relied on the immunoSEQ multiplex PCR assay. A mixture of 60 forward primers for TCR Vbeta segments and 13 reverse primers for TCR Jbeta segments was used in the multiplex PCR. TCRdb limited this immuneACCESS table to in-frame rearrangements with V and J called. A share of clones is missing; checked studies link under half to unresolved V genes, and the rest is unexplained. This sample gives 200,000 to 250,000 clones in total; around 81% of them show up just once. 8% of the sample comes from the top ten. The sequencing sample was made of PBMCs. Every receptor here comes from a woman aged 55-69 years in good health and CMV-seropositive.

The chain links TRBV6-1 to TRBJ2-3; no definite D call. The V gene lost 3 bases and the J gene lost 2 bases, with 12 bases spanning the gap. The CDR3 consists of 15 residues. Germline loops: CDR1 MNHNS, CDR2 SASEGT. The DNA for the CDR3 is TGTGCCAGCAGTGATCTTGGGCACCTCACAGATACGCAGTATTTT. As protein: CASSDLGHLTDTQYF.

The chain carries TRBV5-1 and TRBJ1-1; D not certain. V was pared by 0 bases and J by 0 bases, with 12 bases between. Germline V gene data show CDR1 as SGHRS and CDR2 as YFSETQ. The CDR3 runs to 16 residues. The CDR3 DNA is TGCGCCAGCAGCTTGGATTCCCCAGGATTGAACACTGAAGCTTTCTTT. Protein sequence: CASSLDSPGLNTEAFF.

The V call is TRBV6-5, the J call TRBJ1-2; 7 bases are shared with TRBD1. The V gene end was trimmed by 8 bases and the J gene end by 4 bases; junction bases not matched to a gene: 7. The CDR3 loop spans 13 amino acids. Germline lookup yields CDR1 MNHEY and CDR2 SVGAGI. CDR3 sequence reads: CASGGTVFYGYTF. For the CDR3, the DNA is TGTGCCAGCGGTGGGACAGTCTTCTATGGCTACACCTTC.